Listed here are 24 T cell receptor beta chains from one sample, sequenced in a study of T cells expressing NK-cell markers. TCRdb derives one entry per CDR3 protein from the 5' RACE reads, leaving out DNA. The table for this sample gives under 600,000 distinct CDR3 sequences. Sequenced input: blood T cells: a sorted CD56 or NKG2C T cell subset, CD4+ or CD8+ T cells, or bulk PBMC T cells (not recorded which). The receptors here all came from a woman in her 50s in good health.

This chain uses TRBV12-5 with TRBJ2-3; TCRdb indicates TRBD2, and absent DNA this call remains unverified. The CDR3 runs 15 residues. Germline CDR1 reads LGHNT; CDR2 reads FRNRAP. The CDR3 is CASGLSREGRDTQYF.

This CDR3 reads CASHDSGAVGNTIYF. V usage is TRBV5-1 and J usage is TRBJ1-3; TCRdb lists TRBD1, though no DNA is available to test this call. Germline lookup yields CDR1 SGHRS and CDR2 YFSETQ. There are 15 residues in the CDR3.

This chain links TRBV12-3 or TRBV12-4 with TRBJ2-1; no DNA is available, so the TRBD1 call from TCRdb remains unchecked. This CDR3 region has 17 residues. CDR3 residues: CASRRPSVGMGYNEQFF.

J is TRBJ2-1 and V is TRBV6-4; there is no DNA to check the TCRdb D call of TRBD2. Germline CDR1 is MRHNA and CDR2 is SNTAGT. This CDR3 comprises 16 residues. CDR3 protein: CATRPRGSGRPDEQFF.

The chain has TRBV4-2 and TRBJ2-3; no DNA is available, so the TRBD2 call from TCRdb remains unchecked. CDR3 length: 15 residues. Germline V gene lookup returns CDR1 LGHNA and CDR2 YNFKEQ. The CDR3 reads CASSQEAVSEGAQYF.

The rearrangement joins TRBV5-4 to TRBJ1-1; the D gene TCRdb calls, TRBD1, cannot be checked with no DNA. In germline, CDR1 is SGHNT, CDR2 YYREEE (reference sequence). The CDR3 is made up of 15 amino acids. The CDR3 loop reads CASSLGGDLGTEAFF.

This chain joins TRBV4-2 and TRBJ2-4; TCRdb outputs TRBD1, but without DNA this stays unchecked. This CDR3 is 17 amino acids long. CDR1 is LGHNA and CDR2 is YNFKEQ in the germline V gene. The CDR3 is CASSQEWTGVWENIQYF.

The gene calls are TRBV11-3 and TRBJ1-1; TCRdb returns TRBD1, unconfirmable since there is no DNA. The V gene's germline CDR1 is SGHNT and CDR2 YENEEA. This CDR3 has 15 residues. The CDR3 region is CASSPSKGSGTEAFF.

The V and J genes are TRBV4-1 and TRBJ2-1; checking the TCRdb D call of TRBD2 is not possible without DNA. The CDR3 contains 16 residues. CDR1 is MGHRA, CDR2 YSYEKL, per germline. The CDR3: CASSRGLVPTYNEQFF.

The gene calls are TRBV15 and TRBJ1-1; TCRdb calls TRBD1, which cannot be checked without DNA. The CDR3 length is 13 residues. Germline assignment: CDR1 LNHNV and CDR2 YYDKDF (reference sequence). CDR3 protein: CATSSTVNTEAFF.

The genes are TRBV11-1 and TRBJ2-3. Germline CDR1 and CDR2: SGHAT and FQDESV (reference sequence). This CDR3 is 13 amino acids long. CDR3 loop: CASSELMIDTQYF. The whole variable domain, remainder taken from reference TRBV11-1 and TRBJ2-3, is EAEVAQSPRYKITEKSQAVAFWCDPISGHATLYWYRQILGQGPELLVQFQDESVVDDSQLPKDRFSAERLKGVDSTLKIQPAELGDSAMYLCASSELMIDTQYFGPGTRLTVL.

The chain uses TRBV12-3 or TRBV12-4 and TRBJ2-5; TCRdb names TRBD1, which stays unverified in the absence of DNA. The CDR3 sequence is 15 residues long. CDR3 protein: CASSLGTLVQETQYF.

The V call is TRBV3-1, the J call TRBJ2-3; TCRdb picks TRBD2, but there is no DNA to check that call. The CDR3 loop spans 16 amino acids. Germline V lookup: CDR1 LGHDT, CDR2 YNNKEL (reference sequence). The CDR3 spells CASSLSPSGRTDTQYF.

J is TRBJ2-3 and V is TRBV19. Germline-derived CDR1 and CDR2 are LNHDA and SQIVND (reference sequence). The CDR3 is 13 residues long. CDR3 sequence: CASSMAGVDTQYF.

The chain has TRBV7-2 and TRBJ1-5. This CDR3 region has 12 residues. Germline V gives CDR1 SGHTA, CDR2 FQGNSA. The CDR3 loop is CASSLGYQPQHF.

The V gene is TRBV12-3 or TRBV12-4, the J gene TRBJ1-3; checking the TCRdb D call of TRBD1 is not possible without DNA. The CDR3 is made up of 12 amino acids. CDR3 sequence reads: CASTRTGNTIYF.

V usage is TRBV6-5 and J usage is TRBJ1-2; TCRdb's D call of TRBD1 is untestable without DNA. This CDR3 is built from 16 residues. Looked up from germline, CDR1 is MNHEY and CDR2 is SVGAGI. The CDR3 region is CASSYVGQYGDYGYTF.

V is TRBV3-1 and J is TRBJ2-1; TCRdb lists TRBD1, though no DNA is available to test this call. Per germline, CDR1 LGHDT and CDR2 YNNKEL (reference sequence). The CDR3 covers 18 residues. The CDR3 protein is CASSPRTWGGRPYNEQFF.

V and J are TRBV20-1 and TRBJ1-2; the TRBD1 assignment by TCRdb is unverifiable without DNA. CDR1 is DFQATT, CDR2 SNEGSKA, per germline (reference sequence). This CDR3 has 12 residues. The CDR3 protein is CSALNRVLGYTF.

This chain connects TRBV6-1 to TRBJ1-5; checking the TCRdb D call of TRBD1 is not possible without DNA. Germline CDR1 and CDR2: MNHNS and SASEGT. CDR3 length: 16 amino acids. The CDR3 reads CASYRDRGLTAGPQHF.

This chain uses TRBV5-1 with TRBJ1-1; checking the TCRdb D call of TRBD1 is not possible without DNA. Germline V lookup: CDR1 SGHRS, CDR2 YFSETQ. The CDR3 totals 14 residues. The chain's CDR3 is CASSAPFGTTEAFF.

V usage is TRBV5-1 and J usage is TRBJ2-1; TCRdb indicates TRBD1, and absent DNA this call remains unverified. Germline V gene lookup returns CDR1 SGHRS and CDR2 YFSETQ. The CDR3 loop spans 18 amino acids. The CDR3 here is CASSLQGMAGASYNEQFF.

The chain carries TRBV20-1 and TRBJ2-4; TCRdb lists TRBD1, though no DNA is available to test this call. From germline, CDR1 is DFQATT and CDR2 SNEGSKA (reference sequence). The CDR3 totals 16 residues. CDR3 in amino acids: CSARDGGVGAKNIQYF.

The V gene is TRBV5-1, the J gene TRBJ2-2; the D call from TCRdb, TRBD2, cannot be confirmed without DNA. This CDR3 has 15 amino acids. CDR1 SGHRS and CDR2 YFSETQ come from the germline V gene. CDR3 sequence: CASSQTSGNTGELFF.